This T cell receptor (beta chain) was sequenced for a study of metastatic and nonmetastatic thyroid tumors (dated by TCRdb to 2019 to 2021). Regarding the research as a whole: Repertoires from peripheral blood and from tumor or nodule tissue samples of malignant and benign thyroid patients were compared. Results the study describes overall, beyond this receptor: TCR beta diversity was reported as significantly higher in malignant tumors than in benign nodules, in both blood and tumor samples.

None of the patients had been given any treatment before thyroid surgery. The study retrospectively analysed patient clinical samples collected from about 2011 to 2018 using T-cell receptor beta sequencing. Library creation used PCR. The reads were generated on an Illumina HiSeq 4000. High-throughput sequencing was used to profile the TCR beta-chain CDR3 region of every patient. Under the source paper's analysis protocol: The researchers built a classifier to tell apart papillary thyroid cancer patients with distant metastasis, based on CDR3 differences among clinicopathological groups. To measure repertoire diversity the researchers used the Shannon index, while the Morisita-Horn index served to gauge how similar the tumor and blood repertoires were. TCRdb reran the public reads through fastp at Q25 and MiXCR, keeping productive beta chains. The V and J calls shown here were made by TCRdb, not taken from the authors' results. Within this sample are under 20,000 clones, with around 3.8% of them counted one time only. About 22% of the sample comes from the top ten.

By share, this clone ranks as medium-sized (0.01 to 0.1%). Its antigen remains undetermined. One base away there is no much larger clone; base qualities are not given. Sequencing was carried out using tumor tissue. This receptor was obtained from a female donor with papillary thyroid cancer or a benign thyroid nodule (not recorded which). Some clones in this sample may be carry-over from other donors' samples.

The DNA sequence is TGCAGTGCTAGAGCCCTGAGAGGGGGGAGGAATTACAATGAGCAGTTCTTC. The resulting protein is CSARALRGGRNYNEQFF. The rearrangement combines TRBV20-1 with TRBJ2-1; the D gene cannot be resolved beyond TRBD1 or TRBD2, each matching 6 bases. Trimming takes 1 base from V and 4 bases from J, and the germline ends sit 20 bases apart. Including the terminal cysteine and phenylalanine, the CDR3 comprises 17 residues. The CDR3 DNA has 51 bases and is translated from base 1. From the germline V gene (reference sequence), CDR1 is DFQATT and CDR2 is SNEGSKA.